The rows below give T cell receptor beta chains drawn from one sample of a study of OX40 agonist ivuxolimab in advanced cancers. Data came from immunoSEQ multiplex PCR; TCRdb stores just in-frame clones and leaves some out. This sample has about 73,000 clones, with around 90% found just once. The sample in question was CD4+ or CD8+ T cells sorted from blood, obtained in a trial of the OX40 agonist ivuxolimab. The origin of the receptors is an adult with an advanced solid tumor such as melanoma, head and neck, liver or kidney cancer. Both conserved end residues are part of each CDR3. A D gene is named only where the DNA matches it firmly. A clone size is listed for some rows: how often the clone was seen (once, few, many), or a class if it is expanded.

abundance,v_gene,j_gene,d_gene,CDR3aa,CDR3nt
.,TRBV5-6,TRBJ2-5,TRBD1,CASSPQSDRDPETQYF,TGTGCCAGCAGCCCCCAATCCGACAGGGATCCAGAGACCCAGTACTTC
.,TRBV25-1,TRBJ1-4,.,CASRSARSEKLFF,TGTGCCAGCAGAAGCGCGAGAAGTGAAAAACTGTTTTTT
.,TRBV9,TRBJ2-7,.,CASSVDPADSYEQYF,TGTGCCAGCAGCGTAGATCCAGCGGACTCCTACGAGCAGTACTTC
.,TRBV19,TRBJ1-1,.,CASIYTPAGEAFF,TGTGCCAGTATCTACACACCGGCCGGTGAAGCTTTCTTT
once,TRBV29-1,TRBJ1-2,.,CSVEDRDGRSYGYTF,TGCAGCGTTGAAGATCGCGATGGCAGGAGCTATGGCTACACCTTC
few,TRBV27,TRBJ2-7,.,CASSLTVNYEQYF,TGTGCCAGCAGCCTGACAGTGAACTACGAGCAGTACTTC
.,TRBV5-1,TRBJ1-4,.,CASRRGAGGASATNEKLFF,TGCGCCAGCCGCCGAGGAGCAGGTGGGGCTTCTGCAACTAATGAAAAACTGTTTTTT
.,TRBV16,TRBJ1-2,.,CASSPHIRGYTF,TGTGCCAGCAGCCCCCATATCCGGGGCTACACCTTC
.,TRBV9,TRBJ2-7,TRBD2,CASSVGLAGANEQYF,TGTGCCAGCAGCGTTGGACTAGCGGGAGCGAATGAGCAGTACTTC
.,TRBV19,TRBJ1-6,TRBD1,CASSVRDSYNSPLHF,TGTGCCAGTAGTGTCCGGGACAGCTATAATTCACCCCTCCACTTT
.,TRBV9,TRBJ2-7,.,CASSSGWVNEQYF,TGTGCCAGCAGCTCCGGTTGGGTAAACGAGCAGTACTTC
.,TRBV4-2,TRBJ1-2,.,CASSQELANGYTF,TGTGCCAGCAGCCAAGAACTTGCAAATGGCTACACCTTC
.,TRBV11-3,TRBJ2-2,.,CASSSGWTGELFF,TGTGCCAGCAGTTCAGGGTGGACCGGGGAGCTGTTTTTT
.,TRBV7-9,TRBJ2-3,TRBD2,CASSSLAGGERNTQYF,TGTGCCAGCAGCTCCCTAGCGGGAGGGGAGAGGAATACGCAGTATTTT
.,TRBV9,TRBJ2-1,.,CASSDVGGIPSYNEQFF,TGTGCCAGCAGCGACGTAGGGGGGATACCCTCCTACAATGAGCAGTTCTTC
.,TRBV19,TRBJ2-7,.,CASTDAIRYEQYF,TGTGCCAGTACGGACGCGATAAGGTACGAGCAGTACTTC
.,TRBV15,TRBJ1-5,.,CATSTRSGRDQPQHF,TGTGCCACCAGCACCCGGTCAGGGCGGGATCAGCCCCAGCATTTT
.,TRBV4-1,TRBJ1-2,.,CASSQDRENGYTF,TGCGCCAGCAGCCAAGACAGGGAAAATGGCTACACCTTC
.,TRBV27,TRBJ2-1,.,CASSLLTTASEQFF,TGTGCCAGCAGTCTACTGACAACGGCTTCTGAGCAGTTCTTC
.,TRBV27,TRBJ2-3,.,CASSFRSVRTDTQYF,TGTGCCAGCAGTTTTCGGAGTGTCAGGACAGATACGCAGTATTTT
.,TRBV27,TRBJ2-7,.,CASSLRIPYEQYF,TGTGCCAGCAGTTTACGGATTCCCTACGAGCAGTACTTC
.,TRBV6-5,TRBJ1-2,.,CASSYEGDYGYTF,TGTGCCAGCAGTTACGAAGGGGACTATGGCTACACCTTC
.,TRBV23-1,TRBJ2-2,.,CASSHRPGITGELFF,TGCGCCAGCAGTCACCGCCCTGGGATCACCGGGGAGCTGTTTTTT
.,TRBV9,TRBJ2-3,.,CASSVVSDTQYF,TGTGCCAGCAGCGTAGTCTCAGATACGCAGTATTTT
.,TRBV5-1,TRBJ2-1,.,CASKTQWEQFF,TGCGCCAGCAAAACACAGTGGGAGCAGTTCTTC
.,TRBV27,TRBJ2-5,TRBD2,CASSLRGEVAGAGGTQYF,TGTGCCAGCAGTTTAAGAGGGGAAGTAGCGGGGGCTGGGGGGACCCAGTACTTC
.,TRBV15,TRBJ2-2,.,CATSRPTEVRELFF,TGTGCCACCAGCAGACCCACTGAGGTCCGGGAGCTGTTTTTT
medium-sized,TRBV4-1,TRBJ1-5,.,CASSRGGNQPQHF,TGCGCCAGCAGCCGGGGGGGCAATCAGCCCCAGCATTTT
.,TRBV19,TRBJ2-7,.,CASSIWSSGSYEQYF,TGTGCCAGTAGTATATGGTCGTCGGGCTCCTACGAGCAGTACTTC
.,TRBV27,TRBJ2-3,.,CASTPSVGHHTDTQYF,TGTGCCAGCACTCCTTCAGTGGGACATCACACAGATACGCAGTATTTT
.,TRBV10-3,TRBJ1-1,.,CAIRTVDEAFF,TGTGCCATCCGGACAGTAGATGAAGCTTTCTTT
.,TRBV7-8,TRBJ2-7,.,CASSRDNYEQYF,TGTGCCAGCAGCAGGGATAACTACGAGCAGTACTTC
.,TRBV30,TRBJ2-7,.,CAWSVGGLSYEQYF,TGTGCCTGGAGTGTAGGGGGGTTATCCTACGAGCAGTACTTC
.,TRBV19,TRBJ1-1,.,CASSIVGFEAFF,TGTGCCAGTAGTATAGTAGGGTTTGAAGCTTTCTTT
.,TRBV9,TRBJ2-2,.,CASSVVGTGELFF,TGTGCCAGCAGCGTAGTGGGCACCGGGGAGCTGTTTTTT
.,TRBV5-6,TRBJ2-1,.,CASSHGVLGREQFF,TGTGCCAGCAGCCACGGAGTTTTAGGGCGGGAGCAGTTCTTC
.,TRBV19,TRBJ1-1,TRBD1,CASSFGTGRTEAFF,TGTGCCAGTAGTTTCGGGACAGGGAGGACTGAAGCTTTCTTT
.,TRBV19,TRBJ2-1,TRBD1,CASSIPPGQGANEQFF,TGTGCCAGTAGTATCCCACCGGGACAGGGGGCCAATGAGCAGTTCTTC
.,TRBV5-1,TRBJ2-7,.,CASSNRDRSYEQYF,TGCGCCAGCAGCAACCGGGACCGATCCTACGAGCAGTACTTC
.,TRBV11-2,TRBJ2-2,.,CASSPPFGGTGTGELFF,TGTGCCAGCAGCCCACCTTTTGGGGGTACTGGCACCGGGGAGCTGTTTTTT
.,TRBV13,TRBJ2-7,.,CASSSDRSYEQYF,TGTGCCAGCAGCTCGGACAGATCCTACGAGCAGTACTTC
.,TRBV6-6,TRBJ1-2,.,CASSYSEVYGYTF,TGTGCCAGCAGTTACTCGGAAGTCTATGGCTACACCTTC
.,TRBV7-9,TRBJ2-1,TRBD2,CASSPPRSGGYNEQFF,TGTGCCAGCAGCCCCCCCCGTAGCGGGGGATACAATGAGCAGTTCTTC
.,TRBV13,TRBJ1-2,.,CASSLTNSGGRRGYTF,TGTGCCAGCAGCTTAACAAACTCGGGGGGGCGCAGAGGCTACACCTTC
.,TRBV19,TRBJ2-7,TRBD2,CASSSAGAYEQYF,TGTGCCAGTAGCTCAGCGGGAGCCTACGAGCAGTACTTC
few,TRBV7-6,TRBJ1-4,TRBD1,CASSPTGVYEKLFF,TGTGCCAGCAGCCCGACAGGGGTATATGAAAAACTGTTTTTT
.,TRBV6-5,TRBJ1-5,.,CASSPLGGGNQPQHF,TGTGCCAGCAGCCCGCTCGGCGGGGGAAACCAGCCCCAGCATTTT
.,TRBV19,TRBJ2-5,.,CASSMLAEGGETQYF,TGTGCCAGTAGTATGCTAGCGGAGGGGGGGGAGACCCAGTACTTC
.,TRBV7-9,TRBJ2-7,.,CASSSGGPEQYF,TGTGCCAGCAGCTCCGGAGGGCCCGAGCAGTACTTC
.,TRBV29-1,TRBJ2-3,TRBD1,CSVEGTGDGTDTQYF,TGCAGCGTTGAGGGGACAGGGGACGGCACAGATACGCAGTATTTT
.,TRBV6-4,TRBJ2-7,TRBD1,CASSGDSSYEQYF,TGTGCCAGCAGTGGGGACAGCTCCTACGAGCAGTACTTC
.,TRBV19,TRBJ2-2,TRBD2,CASSIETSGGPIANTGELFF,TGTGCCAGTAGTATAGAGACTAGCGGGGGTCCAATCGCGAACACCGGGGAGCTGTTTTTT
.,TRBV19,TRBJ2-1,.,CASSISTRGYNEQFF,TGTGCCAGTAGTATCTCTACTAGAGGCTACAATGAGCAGTTCTTC
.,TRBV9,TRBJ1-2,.,CASSVEGGPSGYTF,TGTGCCAGCAGCGTAGAGGGGGGCCCAAGTGGCTACACCTTC
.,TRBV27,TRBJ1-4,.,CASSLGGAHEKLFF,TGTGCCAGCAGTCTGGGGGGGGCGCACGAAAAACTGTTTTTT
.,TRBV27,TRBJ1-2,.,CASSLTQGTSDGYTF,TGTGCCAGCAGTTTAACCCAGGGGACCTCGGATGGCTACACCTTC
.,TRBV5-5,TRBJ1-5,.,CASSLDLGSNQPQHF,TGTGCCAGCAGCTTGGACTTGGGGAGCAATCAGCCCCAGCATTTT
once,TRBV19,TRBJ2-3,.,CATVADTQYF,TGTGCCACTGTCGCAGATACGCAGTATTTT
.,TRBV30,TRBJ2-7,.,CAWSQPLWLEQYF,TGTGCCTGGAGTCAACCTCTATGGTTGGAGCAGTACTTC